The rows below give T cell receptor beta chains drawn from one sample of a study of CD8 T cells in Susac syndrome. TCRdb fed the immunoSEQ multiplex PCR reads into MiXCR, producing one record per CDR3 protein. This sample has approximately 110,000 distinct CDR3 sequences; around 95% occur once, and the top ten carry roughly 0.087%. The specimen was CD4+ T cells from PBMCs. The source is a human donor in good health. The CDR3 runs from the conserved cysteine through the conserved F or W. A D gene is named only where the DNA matches it firmly. Rows may omit the clone size; those that give it use once, few, many or a size class.

size: -; J: TRBJ2-4; D: -; V: TRBV11-1; DNA: TGTGCCAGCAGCCTGGGACCTGTAGCCAAAAACATTCAGTACTTC; CDR3: CASSLGPVAKNIQYF
size: -; J: TRBJ1-1; D: -; V: TRBV29-1; DNA: TGCAGCGTTGAAGATGGGCGGACTGAAGCTTTCTTT; CDR3: CSVEDGRTEAFF
size: once; J: TRBJ2-6; D: -; V: TRBV12-5; DNA: TGTGCTAGTGGTTTGGTCTTGGGAGACGGGGCCAACGTCCTGACTTTC; CDR3: CASGLVLGDGANVLTF
size: -; J: TRBJ1-2; D: -; V: TRBV29-1; DNA: TGCAGCGCCCTTACTTCTCTTTATGGCTACACCTTC; CDR3: CSALTSLYGYTF
size: once; J: TRBJ1-5; D: TRBD1; V: TRBV20-1; DNA: TGCAGTGCTAGCCACACAGGGGGAAATCAGCCCCAGCATTTT; CDR3: CSASHTGGNQPQHF
size: -; J: TRBJ2-5; D: -; V: TRBV7-2; DNA: TGTGCCAGCAGCTTGGCCAGGGGAGAGACCCAGTACTTC; CDR3: CASSLARGETQYF
size: -; J: TRBJ2-7; D: TRBD1; V: TRBV12-3/TRBV12-4; DNA: TGTGCCAGCAGTTACAAGGGACAGAGGAACGAGCAGTACTTC; CDR3: CASSYKGQRNEQYF
size: -; J: TRBJ1-1; D: -; V: TRBV7-9; DNA: TGTGCCAGCAGCTTCACGCGACTTGAAGCTTTCTTT; CDR3: CASSFTRLEAFF
size: -; J: TRBJ1-1; D: -; V: TRBV3-1; DNA: TGTGCCAGCAGTCAAGGTGGTATGGACACTGAAGCTTTCTTT; CDR3: CASSQGGMDTEAFF
size: once; J: TRBJ2-7; D: TRBD1; V: TRBV4-1; DNA: TGCGCCAGCAGCCAAGCCGGGACAGGGGGCTCCTACGAGCAGTACTTC; CDR3: CASSQAGTGGSYEQYF
size: -; J: TRBJ2-1; D: TRBD2; V: TRBV4-2; DNA: TGTGCCAGCAGCCAAGAGACCGGGACTATATACAATGAGCAGTTCTTC; CDR3: CASSQETGTIYNEQFF
size: -; J: TRBJ2-7; D: -; V: TRBV2; DNA: TGTGCCAGCCAGCCCAATGGAGGCTTCGTCCAGTACTTC; CDR3: CASQPNGGFVQYF
size: -; J: TRBJ2-5; D: -; V: TRBV20-1; DNA: TGCAGTGCCCAGCCCTCAGGATCTGGAAGTGGAGAGACCCAGTACTTC; CDR3: CSAQPSGSGSGETQYF
size: -; J: TRBJ1-2; D: TRBD1; V: TRBV7-2; DNA: TGTGCCAGCAGTCCTTCCGGGACAGGGTATGGCTACACCTTC; CDR3: CASSPSGTGYGYTF
size: -; J: TRBJ2-7; D: -; V: TRBV12-3/TRBV12-4; DNA: TGTGCCAGCATCCCCGGGACACCCGGCTACGAGCAGTACTTC; CDR3: CASIPGTPGYEQYF
size: -; J: TRBJ1-1; D: -; V: TRBV29-1; DNA: TGCAGCGGCGGGTTGACATTTGGAACTGAAGCTTTCTTT; CDR3: CSGGLTFGTEAFF